Given below is one T cell receptor (beta chain) in context. What it binds is unknown. All donors were healthy, and all were Caucasian. The CDR3 is 14 amino acids. Germline V gene sequence: CDR1 DFQATT, CDR2 SNEGSKA (reference sequence). Trimming pared 0 bases from V and 1 base from J, leaving 8 bases between. This sample was taken from a study of identical twins. Template switching added a universal primer site, and cDNA bore unique molecular identifiers. TCRdb reprocessed the 5' RACE reads with MiXCR, giving one entry per CDR3 protein. The data hold roughly 720,000 distinct CDR3 sequences, with about 20% observed a single time. Findings and limits, study-wide: For out-of-frame beta sequences, excess twin sharing was weaker. Beta clonotypes that were abundant in cord blood contained fewer insertions, a pattern absent from memory repertoires.

These same data were also listed under a study on T cells expressing NK-cell markers.

The clonotype originates from a young woman in good health. The chain combines TRBV20-1 with TRBJ2-3; D is undetermined. Sequencing was done on a sample of PBMCs. CDR3 in amino acids: CSARDRAGTDTQYF. CDR3 coding DNA: TGCAGTGCTAGAGATCGGGCGGGCACAGATACGCAGTATTTT.